Listed here are 32 T cell receptor beta chains from one sample, sequenced in a study of Ad26.COV2.S vaccination and SARS-CoV-2 variants. Treatment of the sample: about 20 received Ad26.COV2.S at low or high dose, single or two shots; about 5 received placebo; per-sample allocation not given. Sampling happened 63 days after the first vaccine or placebo injection. Profiling relied on immunoSEQ multiplex PCR, and the TCRdb table lists in-frame clones only, not all of them. The profile shows a few hundred thousand clones, 88% of them singletons. Source: peripheral blood, taken in a trial of Ad26.COV2.S vaccine versus placebo. The receptor source for this set is a person between 18 and 60 years old who received the Ad26.COV2.S COVID-19 vaccine or a placebo.

This clone was detected only once. Other DNA sequences in this sample translate to the same CDR3. The rearrangement uses TRBV29-1 and TRBJ1-2; D may be TRBD1 (5 bases). Per germline, CDR1 SQVTM and CDR2 ANQGSEA. The V and J ends lost 7 bases and 5 bases respectively, with 11 bases between them. The CDR3 totals 11 residues. As DNA, the CDR3 is TGCAGCGCCGGGACTCTTTATGGCTACACCTTC. Its translation: CSAGTLYGYTF. The entire variable domain, with the rest obtained from reference TRBV29-1 and TRBJ1-2, is as follows: SAVISQKPSRDICQRGTSLTIQCQVDSQVTMMFWYRQQPGQSLTLIATANQGSEATYESGFVIDKFPISRPNLTFSTLTVSNMSPEDSSIYLCSAGTLYGYTFGSGTRLTVV.

The V gene is TRBV5-1, the J gene TRBJ1-1; 8 bases match TRBD1. CDR3 length: 16 residues. V trimming: 4 bases; J trimming: 0 bases; junction bases outside the gene matches: 8. Germline CDR1 is SGHRS and CDR2 is YFSETQ. The CDR3 DNA reads as TGCGCCAGCAGCGCCCGGGACAGGACGATGAACACTGAAGCTTTCTTT. Translating it yields CASSARDRTMNTEAFF.

The sample holds a few counts of this clone. The CDR3 sequence: CASSQVVQGNREQYF. The CDR3 region has the DNA TGCGCCAGCAGCCAAGTTGTACAGGGAAATCGCGAGCAGTACTTC. The rearrangement joins TRBV4-1 to TRBJ2-7; tentative D call: TRBD1 (6 bases). This CDR3 has 15 amino acids. The ends were cut back, 1 base at V and 6 bases at J, with 16 bases in the middle. Germline V CDR1 and CDR2: MGHRA, YSYEKL.

The chain joins TRBV7-2 to TRBJ2-1, with D perhaps matching TRBD2 (6 bases). This CDR3 region has 15 residues. CDR1 is SGHTA and CDR2 is FQGNSA in the germline V gene. V shed 3 bases and J shed 3 bases, with 12 bases lying between them. The CDR3 coding sequence is TGTGCCAGCAGCTTTAGGACGGGGGACTACAATGAGCAGTTCTTC. Its protein product is CASSFRTGDYNEQFF.

The chain recombines TRBV4-1 with TRBJ2-1; D remains unclear. With 1 base removed from V and 4 bases from J, the gap between germline ends came to 14 bases. This CDR3 spans 16 amino acids. The germline V gene encodes CDR1 MGHRA and CDR2 YSYEKL. CDR3 region: CASSQVQGSPYNEQFF. The CDR3 DNA reads as TGCGCCAGCAGCCAAGTTCAAGGGTCACCGTACAATGAGCAGTTCTTC.

This chain connects TRBV2 to TRBJ2-3, with 8 bases identical to TRBD2. The V gene end was trimmed by 3 bases and the J gene end by 4 bases; junction bases not matched to a gene: 12. This CDR3 region has 17 residues. The germline CDR1 and CDR2 sequences are SNHLY and FYNNEI. CDR3: CASSDLPSGGAADTQYF. The CDR3 DNA follows: TGTGCCAGCAGTGACCTACCGTCGGGGGGGGCCGCAGATACGCAGTATTTT.

The chain couples TRBV10-3 to TRBJ2-1, with D possibly matching TRBD2 (5 bases). Per the germline V gene, CDR1 is ENHRY and CDR2 is SYGVKD. Trimming shortened V by 9 bases and J by 8 bases, and 17 bases separated the two germline ends. CDR3 size: 13 residues. The chain's CDR3 is CAINVGVGDEQFF. The CDR3 bases are TGTGCCATAAATGTCGGGGTTGGGGATGAGCAGTTCTTC.

This clone came up once. V is TRBV6-2 or TRBV6-3 and J is TRBJ1-5; D call uncertain. The germline CDR1 and CDR2 sequences are MNHEY and SVGEGT. The germline V and J ends were trimmed by 0 bases and 2 bases, with 14 bases remaining between them. The length of the CDR3 is 17 residues. The CDR3 loop reads CASSYSWEGGGNQPQHF. The CDR3 DNA reads as TGTGCCAGCAGTTACTCCTGGGAGGGCGGGGGCAATCAGCCCCAGCATTTT.

The V gene is TRBV9, the J gene TRBJ2-7, with 8 bases matching TRBD2. V was clipped by 4 bases and J by 4 bases; unmatched bases: 10. Germline V lookup: CDR1 SGDLS, CDR2 YYNGEE. This CDR3 is 15 amino acids long. DNA for the CDR3: TGTGCCAGCAGCCCCGGCCCCAGCGGGGGTTACGAGCAGTACTTC. Translating gives CASSPGPSGGYEQYF.

This sequence joins TRBV27 and TRBJ2-3; unclear D gene. V lost 3 bases, J lost 2 bases, and 12 bases lay in between. Germline CDR1 reads MNHEY; CDR2 reads SMNVEV (reference sequence). The length of the CDR3 is 15 residues. The CDR3: CASSFTVTYTDTQYF. CDR3 coding DNA: TGTGCCAGCAGTTTCACGGTAACATACACAGATACGCAGTATTTT.

The V and J genes are TRBV28 and TRBJ1-1; the D is unclear. Trimming pared 8 bases from V and 0 bases from J, leaving 10 bases between. Germline V gene sequence: CDR1 MDHEN, CDR2 SYDVKM. The CDR3 is made up of 13 amino acids. The DNA for the CDR3 is TGTGCCAGCCAACCAGAGATGAACACTGAAGCTTTCTTT. This sequence encodes CASQPEMNTEAFF. Variable domain in full (rest from reference TRBV28 and TRBJ1-1): DVKVTQSSRYLVKRTGEKVFLECVQDMDHENMFWYRQDPGLGLRLIYFSYDVKMKEKGDIPEGYSVSREKKERFSLILESASTNQTSMYLCASQPEMNTEAFFGQGTRLTVV.

The chain carries TRBV11-3 and TRBJ2-3, with 15 nucleotides matching TRBD2. The trim removed 4 bases at V and 6 bases at J, leaving 8 bases unmatched. CDR3 size: 17 residues. Germline lookup yields CDR1 SGHNT and CDR2 YENEEA. The DNA for the CDR3 is TGTGCCAGCAGCTGGGGACTAGCGGGGGGACATGAGGATACGCAGTATTTT. The encoded protein is CASSWGLAGGHEDTQYF.

The DNA of the CDR3 is TGCGCCAGCAGCCACGGCAGGGGTAAGACCGGGGAGCTGTTTTTT. Protein product: CASSHGRGKTGELFF. The chain combines TRBV4-1 with TRBJ2-2; D perhaps matches TRBD1 (6 bases). In germline, CDR1 is MGHRA, CDR2 YSYEKL. This CDR3 contains 15 residues. The V and J ends lost 3 bases and 5 bases respectively, with 13 bases between them.

This chain uses TRBV5-5 with TRBJ2-5; 10 nucleotides line up with TRBD2. Trimming cost V 4 bases and J 2 bases; bases outside gene matches: 5. This CDR3 has 15 amino acids. Germline V gives CDR1 SGHKS, CDR2 YYEKEE (reference sequence). In DNA form, the CDR3 reads TGTGCCAGCAGCCCTCTAGCGGGGGAACAAGAGACCCAGTACTTC. Protein sequence: CASSPLAGEQETQYF.

J is TRBJ2-1 and V is TRBV24-1, with D possibly being TRBD1 (6 bases). CDR3 length equals 19 residues. Germline values: CDR1 KGHDR, CDR2 SFDVKD. Trimming pared 2 bases from V and 0 bases from J, leaving 19 bases between. The CDR3 loop is CATSDSGIRGIPSYNEQFF. Here the CDR3 DNA reads TGTGCCACCAGTGATTCGGGCATAAGGGGGATTCCCTCCTACAATGAGCAGTTCTTC.

This chain uses TRBV11-2 with TRBJ2-5, with a tentative D call TRBD2 (7 bases). V dropped 1 base and J dropped 5 bases, with 11 bases sitting between them. This CDR3 has 14 residues. Germline V gives CDR1 SGHAT, CDR2 FQNNGV. The DNA for the CDR3 is TGTGCCAGCAGCTTAGGGGGGGGCATGGAGACCCAGTACTTC. This sequence encodes CASSLGGGMETQYF. Supplemented by reference TRBV11-2 and TRBJ2-5, the full variable domain reads EAGVAQSPRYKIIEKRQSVAFWCNPISGHATLYWYQQILGQGPKLLIQFQNNGVVDDSQLPKDRFSAERLKGVDSTLKIQPAKLEDSAVYLCASSLGGGMETQYFGPGTRLLVL.

The V call is TRBV20-1, the J call TRBJ1-2; D is unresolved. The V and J ends lost 6 bases and 8 bases respectively, with 10 bases between them. Per germline, CDR1 DFQATT and CDR2 SNEGSKA (reference sequence). CDR3 length: 10 amino acids. The CDR3 coding sequence is TGCAGTGCCCATTTAAGAGGCTACACCTTC. Translated: CSAHLRGYTF.

This chain joins TRBV29-1 and TRBJ2-7, with D perhaps TRBD1 or TRBD2 (5 bases each). Germline assignment: CDR1 SQVTM and CDR2 ANQGSEA. The CDR3 contains 13 residues. V was shortened by 4 bases and J by 3 bases, with 13 bases between the two germline ends. The CDR3 nucleotides are TGCAGCGTTGGAGGGACCGTTCTCTACGAGCAGTACTTC. It encodes CSVGGTVLYEQYF.

J is TRBJ2-5 and V is TRBV3-1 (or the pseudogene TRBV3-2), with 8 bases lining up with TRBD1. The V segment lost 6 bases and the J segment 5 bases; nucleotides outside the gene matches: 8. The CDR3 totals 14 residues. Germline V gene lookup returns CDR1 LGHDT and CDR2 YNNKEL (reference sequence). CDR3 region: CASRRRTGNETQYF. The CDR3 DNA follows: TGTGCCAGCAGACGTAGGACAGGGAACGAGACCCAGTACTTC.

J is TRBJ2-7 and V is TRBV30; TRBD2 aligns across 9 bases. V lost 5 bases, J lost 5 bases, and 4 bases stayed unmatched. CDR3 size: 12 residues. Per the germline V gene, CDR1 is GTSNPN and CDR2 is SVGIG (reference sequence). The CDR3 sequence: CAWWRGGHEQYF. The DNA for the CDR3 is TGTGCCTGGTGGCGGGGGGGCCACGAGCAGTACTTC. Complete variable domain (other parts from reference TRBV30 and TRBJ2-7): SQTIHQWPATLVQPVGSPLSLECTVEGTSNPNLYWYRQAAGRGLQLLFYSVGIGQISSEVPQNLSASRPQDRQFILSSKKLLLSDSGFYLCAWWRGGHEQYFGPGTRLTVT.

This chain connects TRBV28 to TRBJ2-7, with TRBD2 matching over 9 bases. The V segment lost 7 bases and the J segment 3 bases; nucleotides outside the gene matches: 10. Looked up from germline, CDR1 is MDHEN and CDR2 is SYDVKM. CDR3 size: 15 residues. CDR3 protein: CASKVGASGDYEQYF. CDR3 coding DNA: TGTGCCAGCAAGGTAGGGGCTAGCGGGGACTACGAGCAGTACTTC.

This clone was detected only once. This chain joins TRBV11-2 and TRBJ2-2; D perhaps matches TRBD1 (6 bases). Trimming removed 1 base from V and 5 bases from J, with 11 bases in between. This CDR3 has 15 residues. Germline-derived CDR1 and CDR2 are SGHAT and FQNNGV. The CDR3 here is CASSLARGVTGELFF. In DNA, the CDR3 is TGTGCCAGCAGCTTAGCCAGGGGAGTAACCGGGGAGCTGTTTTTT. The full variable domain, with the rest looked up from reference TRBV11-2 and TRBJ2-2, is EAGVAQSPRYKIIEKRQSVAFWCNPISGHATLYWYQQILGQGPKLLIQFQNNGVVDDSQLPKDRFSAERLKGVDSTLKIQPAKLEDSAVYLCASSLARGVTGELFFGEGSRLTVL.

The V gene is TRBV7-9, the J gene TRBJ1-2; D is unresolved. CDR3 length: 17 amino acids. Germline V gene sequence: CDR1 SEHNR, CDR2 FQNEAQ (reference sequence). V lost 2 bases and J lost 7, with 23 bases in between. The CDR3 loop reads CASSLLPDGKLRSGYTF. In DNA form, the CDR3 reads TGTGCCAGCAGCTTACTCCCGGACGGGAAATTACGGTCTGGCTACACCTTC.

This clone was seen just once. The chain combines TRBV7-8 with TRBJ1-4, with a tentative D call TRBD1 (6 bases). The CDR3 runs to 13 residues. CDR1 is SGHVS, CDR2 FQNEAQ, per germline. The V end lost 5 bases, the J end lost 8 bases, and 12 bases lay between the germline ends. The CDR3 sequence is CASSRGHREKLFF. CDR3 DNA sequence: TGTGCCAGCAGCCGGGGACACCGGGAAAAACTGTTTTTT. The full variable domain, in which reference TRBV7-8 and TRBJ1-4 provide the parts outside the CDR3, is GAGVSQSPRYKVAKRGQDVALRCDPISGHVSLFWYQQALGQGPEFLTYFQNEAQLDKSGLPSDRFFAERPEGSVSTLKIQRTQQEDSAVYLCASSRGHREKLFFGSGTQLSVL.

J is TRBJ2-7 and V is TRBV27, with D possibly being TRBD1 or TRBD2 (5 bases each). Germline V gives CDR1 MNHEY, CDR2 SMNVEV (reference sequence). V shed 4 bases and J shed 2 bases, with 15 bases lying between them. The CDR3 has 15 residues. Here the CDR3 reads CASSYGRDGAYEQYF. The CDR3 DNA is TGTGCCAGCAGTTATGGAAGGGACGGAGCCTACGAGCAGTACTTC.

V usage is TRBV14 and J usage is TRBJ2-2, with D unclear. This CDR3 region has 14 residues. The germline V gene encodes CDR1 SGHDN and CDR2 FVKESK. The V end lost 2 bases, the J end lost 7 bases, and 11 bases lay between the germline ends. CDR3: CASSQLRSIGELFF. The CDR3 nucleotides are TGTGCCAGCAGCCAACTCAGGTCCATCGGGGAGCTGTTTTTT.

J is TRBJ1-5 and V is TRBV10-3; the match to TRBD1 covers 8 bases. Germline V lookup: CDR1 ENHRY, CDR2 SYGVKD. The CDR3 runs 17 residues. The junction had 11 bases not matched to a gene; V was cut back by 0 bases and J by 7 bases. The CDR3 loop reads CAISESRGQGERQPQHF. CDR3 nucleotides: TGTGCCATCAGTGAGTCCAGAGGACAGGGCGAGAGACAGCCCCAGCATTTT.

This sequence joins TRBV6-1 and TRBJ1-6; 10 bases agree with TRBD1. The CDR3 is 15 residues long. CDR1 and CDR2 (germline): MNHNS, SASEGT. J lost 15 bases, V lost 3 bases, and 11 bases had no gene match. CDR3 in DNA: TGTGCCAGCAGTGAGCGGACAGGGGGGAATTTATACCTCCACTTT. Translated: CASSERTGGNLYLHF.

This clone was seen ten or more times. The chain has TRBV30 and TRBJ1-3; possible D gene TRBD1, 5 bases. CDR3 length: 14 residues. V was trimmed by 2 bases and J by 2 bases, leaving 10 bases between them. In germline, CDR1 is GTSNPN, CDR2 SVGIG (reference sequence). CDR3 region: CAWSKGLAGNTIYF. The CDR3 nucleotides are TGTGCCTGGAGTAAGGGGCTGGCTGGAAACACCATATATTTT.

V is TRBV19 and J is TRBJ1-6; D unclear. Germline lookup yields CDR1 LNHDA and CDR2 SQIVND (reference sequence). With 6 bases removed from V and 11 bases from J, the gap between germline ends came to 11 bases. The CDR3 is 12 residues long. CDR3 sequence (DNA): TGTGCCAGTAGCCTCTCCGAGGCACCCCTCCACTTT. The encoded protein is CASSLSEAPLHF.

The V call is TRBV6-5, the J call TRBJ2-3; D may be TRBD1 (5 bases). CDR3 size: 15 residues. V gave up 6 bases and J gave up 3 bases, with 16 bases separating them. CDR1 and CDR2 from the germline V gene are MNHEY and SVGAGI. The CDR3 is CASRQLGVGTDTQYF. The CDR3 DNA sequence: TGTGCCAGCAGACAATTAGGGGTGGGGACAGATACGCAGTATTTT.

This chain joins TRBV11-2 and TRBJ2-3; D possibly matches TRBD1 or TRBD2 (5 bases each). Germline-derived CDR1 and CDR2 are SGHAT and FQNNGV. Deletions cut 3 bases from V and 6 bases from J, with 13 bases between. The CDR3 loop spans 14 amino acids. In nucleotides, the CDR3 is TGTGCCAGCAGCTTGGGACGGCTACGGGATACGCAGTATTTT. This codes for CASSLGRLRDTQYF. Complete variable domain (other parts from reference TRBV11-2 and TRBJ2-3): EAGVAQSPRYKIIEKRQSVAFWCNPISGHATLYWYQQILGQGPKLLIQFQNNGVVDDSQLPKDRFSAERLKGVDSTLKIQPAKLEDSAVYLCASSLGRLRDTQYFGPGTRLTVL.